Presented here are 26 T cell receptor beta chains from one specimen sequenced in a study of blood T cell repertoires in COVID-19. Produced via immunoSEQ multiplex PCR; TCRdb's table is partial and in-frame only. The sample lists some 250,000 clones, roughly 88% occurring once. The sequencing input was peripheral blood. Every receptor here comes from a man in his forties with acute or convalescent COVID-19.

The chain combines TRBV11-2 with TRBJ2-5, with 13 bases that match TRBD2. Trimming removed 5 bases from V and 13 bases from J; junction bases left unmatched: 19. This CDR3 comprises 17 residues. Per the germline V gene, CDR1 is SGHAT and CDR2 is FQNNGV. CDR3 in DNA: TGTGCCAGCAGCCCTAGAGCCTTACTAGCGGGAGGGCTCCGCCTGTACTTC. The encoded protein is CASSPRALLAGGLRLYF.

The gene calls are TRBV5-1 and TRBJ1-5; no reliable D call. The germline gives CDR1 SGHRS, CDR2 YFSETQ. V dropped 0 bases and J dropped 3 bases, with 22 bases sitting between them. The CDR3 contains 19 residues. The chain's CDR3 is CASSLAFDYYATNNQPQHF. CDR3 DNA sequence: TGCGCCAGCAGCTTGGCTTTTGACTACTACGCGACAAACAATCAGCCCCAGCATTTT.

The V call is TRBV5-1, the J call TRBJ2-7, with 12 nucleotides matching TRBD2. The germline V gene has CDR1 SGHRS and CDR2 YFSETQ. The CDR3 totals 16 residues. Trimming at V came to 0 bases and at J to 3 bases, leaving 4 bases not matched to a gene. Here the CDR3 reads CASSLGLAGEGYEQYF. In DNA, the CDR3 is TGCGCCAGCAGCTTGGGACTAGCGGGAGAGGGCTACGAGCAGTACTTC.

This chain connects TRBV6-2 or TRBV6-3 to TRBJ1-2; unclear D gene. Germline V gene data show CDR1 as MNHEY and CDR2 as SVGEGT. The CDR3 contains 16 residues. Trimming took off 5 bases at V and 1 base at J, with 17 bases between the two ends. The CDR3, as DNA: TGTGCCAGCAGTCCGAACCCCGGGATGCGTAACTATGGCTACACCTTC. Encoded protein: CASSPNPGMRNYGYTF.

The chain employs TRBV5-4 and TRBJ2-3; tentatively, D is TRBD2 (6 bases). CDR3 length: 14 amino acids. Trimming cost V 0 bases and J 1 base, with 6 bases left between them. Germline V gene data show CDR1 as SGHNT and CDR2 as YYREEE (reference sequence). The CDR3 sequence is CASSLGGGTDTQYF. The CDR3 nucleotides are TGTGCCAGCAGCTTGGGGGGGGGCACAGATACGCAGTATTTT.

The CDR3 loop is CAWSRGLSEAFF. The CDR3, as DNA: TGTGCCTGGAGTCGGGGTCTAAGTGAAGCTTTCTTT. The rearrangement links TRBV30 to TRBJ1-1; D is ambiguous. The germline V gene encodes CDR1 GTSNPN and CDR2 SVGIG (reference sequence). This CDR3 is 12 amino acids long. Between the trimmed V and J ends, which lost 2 bases and 7 bases, there was a span of 11 bases.

This clone was counted once. The chain carries TRBV29-1 and TRBJ2-5, with 10 bases matching TRBD2. From germline, CDR1 is SQVTM and CDR2 ANQGSEA. The CDR3 is made up of 11 amino acids. Trimming removed 6 bases from V and 14 bases from J; junction bases left unmatched: 9. CDR3 sequence reads: CSVQPGLAPYF. The CDR3 region has the DNA TGCAGCGTACAACCGGGACTAGCGCCATACTTC.

The chain recombines TRBV25-1 with TRBJ1-2; tentatively, D is TRBD1 (5 bases). In germline, CDR1 is MGHDK, CDR2 SYGVNS. Trimming removed 8 bases from V and 4 bases from J, with 14 bases in between. The CDR3 length is 13 residues. Here the CDR3 DNA reads TGTGCCAGCCAACCGGGGGAAGCCTATGGCTACACCTTC. It is translated as CASQPGEAYGYTF.

The chain uses TRBV11-2 and TRBJ1-5; D possibly corresponds to TRBD1 (6 bases). The germline V gene has CDR1 SGHAT and CDR2 FQNNGV. With 3 bases removed from V and 7 bases from J, the gap between germline ends came to 13 bases. The CDR3 consists of 14 residues. The CDR3 bases are TGTGCCAGCAGCTTCGGCAGGGGAGAACAGCCCCAGCATTTT. Residues: CASSFGRGEQPQHF. Supplemented by reference TRBV11-2 and TRBJ1-5, the full variable domain reads EAGVAQSPRYKIIEKRQSVAFWCNPISGHATLYWYQQILGQGPKLLIQFQNNGVVDDSQLPKDRFSAERLKGVDSTLKIQPAKLEDSAVYLCASSFGRGEQPQHFGDGTRLSIL.

The chain is built from TRBV5-1 and TRBJ1-1; D might be TRBD1 (5 bases). Germline CDR1 reads SGHRS; CDR2 reads YFSETQ. The germline V and J ends were trimmed by 5 bases and 7 bases, with 18 bases remaining between them. This CDR3 comprises 14 residues. The CDR3 nucleotides are TGCGCCAGCAGTTCCGTCCAGGCAAGGGGTGAAGCTTTCTTT. Its translation: CASSSVQARGEAFF. Full variable domain (outside the CDR3, taken from reference TRBV5-1 and TRBJ1-1): KAGVTQTPRYLIKTRGQQVTLSCSPISGHRSVSWYQQTPGQGLQFLFEYFSETQRNKGNFPGRFSGRQFSNSRSEMNVSTLELGDSALYLCASSSVQARGEAFFGQGTRLTVV.

On this clone itself: The same CDR3 arises from other DNA sequences in this sample as well. The gene calls are TRBV5-6 and TRBJ2-3, with D possibly being TRBD2 (6 bases). The germline gives CDR1 SGHDT, CDR2 YYEEEE. The CDR3 is 16 residues long. V lost 0 bases and J lost 0, with 11 bases in between. CDR3 nucleotide sequence: TGTGCCAGCAGCTTGGGCGGCGGGGCAAGCACAGATACGCAGTATTTT. Translation: CASSLGGGASTDTQYF.

The V and J genes are TRBV5-6 and TRBJ1-1, with TRBD1 matching 12 bases. The CDR3 spans 17 residues. Trimming took 4 bases from V and 5 from J; bases not matched to a gene: 12. Germline CDR1 reads SGHDT; CDR2 reads YYEEEE. For the CDR3, the DNA is TGTGCCAGCAGCCAAGGGACAGGGGGCAACCTCGAAACTGAAGCTTTCTTT. This codes for CASSQGTGGNLETEAFF. Together with reference TRBV5-6 and TRBJ1-1, the CDR3 gives the full variable domain: DAGVTQSPTHLIKTRGQQVTLRCSPKSGHDTVSWYQQALGQGPQFIFQYYEEEERQRGNFPDRFSGHQFPNYSSELNVNALLLGDSALYLCASSQGTGGNLETEAFFGQGTRLTVV.

The chain uses TRBV6-5 and TRBJ2-3, with 10 bases identical to TRBD2. The CDR3 runs 15 residues. Trimming at V came to 6 bases and at J to 3 bases, leaving 6 bases not matched to a gene. In germline, CDR1 is MNHEY, CDR2 SVGAGI. Here the CDR3 DNA reads TGTGCCAGCAGAGCTCTAGCGGGAGAGACAGATACGCAGTATTTT. Amino acids: CASRALAGETDTQYF.

V gene TRBV7-6 combines with J gene TRBJ1-4; 7 bases align to TRBD1. CDR1 SGHVS and CDR2 FNYEAQ come from the germline V gene. Trimming removed 5 bases from V and 0 bases from J; junction bases left unmatched: 3. The CDR3 consists of 15 residues. The CDR3 loop reads CASSLGTATNEKLFF. The CDR3 nucleotides are TGTGCCAGCAGCCTAGGGACAGCAACTAATGAAAAACTGTTTTTT.

Remarks on this clone: A junction boundary mismatches the germline segment, possibly from a read error. This sequence joins TRBV29-1 and TRBJ2-1; TRBD2 might be the D (6 bases). In germline, CDR1 is SQVTM, CDR2 ANQGSEA. The CDR3 spans 15 residues. The CDR3: CSGEGTRESYNEQFF. CDR3 DNA sequence: TGCAGCGGTGAAGGGACCCGGGAGTCCTACAATGAGCAGTTCTTC.

The V and J genes are TRBV27 and TRBJ1-2; 12 positions agree with TRBD1. The germline CDR1 and CDR2 sequences are MNHEY and SMNVEV (reference sequence). CDR3 length: 13 amino acids. Trimming cost V 5 bases and J 7 bases; bases outside gene matches: 2. The CDR3 here is CASSRGQGAGYTF. Here the CDR3 DNA reads TGTGCCAGCAGTAGGGGACAGGGGGCTGGCTACACCTTC.

This chain links TRBV14 with TRBJ2-5; TRBD2 might be the D (6 bases). The germline V gene encodes CDR1 SGHDN and CDR2 FVKESK. Trimming took off 5 bases at V and 1 base at J, with 17 bases between the two ends. This CDR3 comprises 16 residues. CDR3 protein: CASSLLRAGVQETQYF. For the CDR3, the DNA is TGTGCCAGCAGCTTGCTTCGAGCGGGTGTCCAAGAGACCCAGTACTTC.

The gene calls are TRBV28 and TRBJ2-1, with 14 bases fitting TRBD2. There are 17 residues in the CDR3. Germline V lookup: CDR1 MDHEN, CDR2 SYDVKM. J gave up 7 bases and V 6 bases, and 11 bases lay outside the gene matches. This CDR3 is CASSPLEGTSGSNEQFF. The CDR3 DNA follows: TGTGCCAGCAGCCCCCTAGAAGGGACTAGCGGGAGTAATGAGCAGTTCTTC.

This chain joins TRBV27 and TRBJ2-2; D possibly corresponds to TRBD2 (6 bases). CDR1 and CDR2 (germline): MNHEY, SMNVEV (reference sequence). This CDR3 comprises 14 residues. V lost 3 bases and J lost 6, with 11 bases in between. CDR3 loop: CASSLGGTAGELFF. The CDR3, as DNA: TGTGCCAGCAGTTTGGGGGGAACCGCCGGGGAGCTGTTTTTT.

This clone was observed a single time. The chain joins TRBV10-3 to TRBJ2-1, with 7 bases matching TRBD1. The CDR3 loop spans 18 amino acids. The V and J ends lost 3 bases and 2 bases, in that order; junction bases with no gene match: 13. The germline V gene has CDR1 ENHRY and CDR2 SYGVKD. CDR3 loop: CAISEDPRWQGAYNEQFF. DNA for the CDR3: TGTGCCATCAGTGAAGACCCTAGGTGGCAGGGGGCCTACAATGAGCAGTTCTTC.

The chain couples TRBV27 to TRBJ2-1; 13 nucleotides align to TRBD2. Germline V gene sequence: CDR1 MNHEY, CDR2 SMNVEV (reference sequence). The CDR3 is 15 residues long. J lost 4 bases, V lost 6 bases, and 3 bases had no gene match. In DNA form, the CDR3 reads TGTGCCAGCAGAGAACTAGCGGGAGGGTACAATGAGCAGTTCTTC. Translated, it gives CASRELAGGYNEQFF.

This clone was counted only a few times. The chain recombines TRBV10-1 with TRBJ2-2; D not certain. Deletions cut 5 bases from V and 1 base from J, with 5 bases between. Germline CDR1 and CDR2: WNHNN and SYGVQD (reference sequence). The CDR3 runs to 13 residues. The CDR3 nucleotides are TGCGCCAGCAGTCGAGGGAACACCGGGGAGCTGTTTTTT. As protein: CASSRGNTGELFF.

The chain employs TRBV14 and TRBJ2-7, with D possibly TRBD2 on 5 matching bases. The V end lost 0 bases, the J end lost 13 bases, and 16 bases lay between the germline ends. Germline V CDR1 and CDR2: SGHDN, FVKESK. CDR3 length equals 13 residues. CDR3 in DNA: TGTGCCAGCAGCCAAGACCTCGGCGGGCCACTCTACTTC. This codes for CASSQDLGGPLYF. The full variable domain, completed using reference TRBV14 and TRBJ2-7, is EAGVTQFPSHSVIEKGQTVTLRCDPISGHDNLYWYRRVMGKEIKFLLHFVKESKQDESGMPNNRFLAERTGGTYSTLKVQPAELEDSGVYFCASSQDLGGPLYFGPGTRLTVT.

V is TRBV30 and J is TRBJ2-1; the match to TRBD2 covers 11 bases. In germline, CDR1 is GTSNPN, CDR2 SVGIG (reference sequence). Trimming removed 2 bases from V and 5 bases from J; junction bases left unmatched: 5. CDR3 length: 15 amino acids. This chain's CDR3 is CAWSPRLAGNNEQFF. CDR3 coding DNA: TGTGCCTGGAGTCCGCGACTAGCGGGAAACAATGAGCAGTTCTTC.

The chain carries TRBV6-1 and TRBJ2-7, with D unresolved. The CDR3 covers 14 residues. V was trimmed by 3 bases and J by 0 bases, leaving 9 bases between them. Germline loops: CDR1 MNHNS, CDR2 SASEGT. The CDR3 protein is CASSDQASSYEQYF. The DNA of the CDR3 is TGTGCCAGCAGTGACCAAGCGAGCTCCTACGAGCAGTACTTC.

The genes are TRBV27 and TRBJ2-2; no firm D call. Trimming removed 10 bases at V and 4 bases at J, with 13 bases between. The germline CDR1 and CDR2 sequences are MNHEY and SMNVEV (reference sequence). This CDR3 region has 13 residues. The CDR3 here is CATKVPVTGELFF. The DNA of the CDR3 is TGTGCCACCAAAGTCCCGGTCACCGGGGAGCTGTTTTTT.